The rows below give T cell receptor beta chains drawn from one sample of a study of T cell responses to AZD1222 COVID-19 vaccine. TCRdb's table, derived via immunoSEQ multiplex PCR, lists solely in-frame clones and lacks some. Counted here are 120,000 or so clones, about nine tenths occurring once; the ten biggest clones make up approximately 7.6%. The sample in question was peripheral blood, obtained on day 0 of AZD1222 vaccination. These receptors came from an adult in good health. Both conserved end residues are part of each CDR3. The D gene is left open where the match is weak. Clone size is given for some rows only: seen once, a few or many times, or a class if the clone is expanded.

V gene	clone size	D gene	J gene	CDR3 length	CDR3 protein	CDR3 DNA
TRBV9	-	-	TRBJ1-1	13	CASSVAVNTEAFF	TGTGCCAGCAGCGTAGCAGTGAACACTGAAGCTTTCTTT
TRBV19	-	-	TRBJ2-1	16	CASSMSLGAYYNEQFF	TGTGCCAGTAGTATGTCGTTGGGGGCCTACTACAATGAGCAGTTCTTC
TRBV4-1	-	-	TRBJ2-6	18	CASSQVDLRASGANVLTF	TGCGCCAGCAGCCAAGTAGACCTCCGGGCTAGCGGGGCCAACGTCCTGACTTTC
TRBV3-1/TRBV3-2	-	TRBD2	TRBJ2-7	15	CASSQNSGRRDEQYF	TGTGCCAGCAGCCAAAATAGCGGGAGGCGCGACGAGCAGTACTTC
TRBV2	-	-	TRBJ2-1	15	CASIELGFPYNEQFF	TGTGCCAGCATTGAGCTAGGATTCCCCTACAATGAGCAGTTCTTC
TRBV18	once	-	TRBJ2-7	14	CASSPNHGTDEQYF	TGTGCCAGCTCACCAAATCACGGGACCGACGAGCAGTACTTC
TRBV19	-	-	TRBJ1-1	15	CASSPRPNVNTEAFF	TGTGCCAGTAGCCCTAGGCCGAACGTTAACACTGAAGCTTTCTTT
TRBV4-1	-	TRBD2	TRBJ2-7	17	CASSLTRLAGPSYEQYF	TGCGCCAGCAGCCTCACTAGACTAGCGGGCCCCTCCTACGAGCAGTACTTC
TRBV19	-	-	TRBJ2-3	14	CASSIEGLRDTQYF	TGTGCCAGTAGTATCGAAGGTTTGAGAGATACGCAGTATTTT
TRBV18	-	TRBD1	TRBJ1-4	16	CASSPRDSATNEKLFF	TGTGCCAGCTCACCTAGGGACAGCGCAACTAATGAAAAACTGTTTTTT
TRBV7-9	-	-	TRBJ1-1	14	CASSLLDGNSEAFF	TGTGCCAGCAGCTTATTAGATGGTAACTCTGAAGCTTTCTTT
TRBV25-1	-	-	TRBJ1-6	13	CATNRGPNSPLHF	TGTGCCACAAATCGGGGTCCTAATTCACCCCTCCACTTT
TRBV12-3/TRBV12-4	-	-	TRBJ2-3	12	CASSPNTDTQYF	TGTGCCAGCAGCCCTAACACAGATACGCAGTATTTT
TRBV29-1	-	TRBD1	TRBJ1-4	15	CSVVEWTGTAEKLFF	TGCAGCGTTGTTGAGTGGACAGGGACAGCCGAAAAACTGTTTTTT
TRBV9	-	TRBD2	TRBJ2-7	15	CASSVGLAGVYEQYF	TGTGCCAGCAGCGTAGGACTAGCGGGAGTCTACGAGCAGTACTTC
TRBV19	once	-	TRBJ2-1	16	CASSSPSPGLYNEQFF	TGTGCCAGTAGTTCCCCATCCCCGGGACTTTACAATGAGCAGTTCTTC
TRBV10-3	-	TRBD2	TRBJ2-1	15	CAIRKSGGPPDEQFF	TGTGCCATCAGAAAATCGGGAGGGCCTCCGGATGAGCAGTTCTTC
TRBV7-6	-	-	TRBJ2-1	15	CASSLGGGPYNEQFF	TGTGCCAGCAGCTTGGGTGGCGGTCCCTACAATGAGCAGTTCTTC
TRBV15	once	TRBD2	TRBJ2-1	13	CATAAGSYNEQFF	TGTGCCACCGCAGCGGGGTCCTACAATGAGCAGTTCTTC
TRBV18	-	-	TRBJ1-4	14	CASSPGAVEEKLFF	TGTGCCAGCTCACCTGGGGCGGTAGAAGAAAAACTGTTTTTT
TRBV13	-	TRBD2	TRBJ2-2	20	CASSFWGAGTSGPNTGELFF	TGTGCCAGCAGCTTTTGGGGTGCTGGGACTAGCGGACCGAACACCGGGGAGCTGTTTTTT
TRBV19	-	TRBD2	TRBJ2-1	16	CASSIRSGRSYNEQFF	TGTGCCAGTAGTATAAGGAGCGGGAGGTCCTACAATGAGCAGTTCTTC
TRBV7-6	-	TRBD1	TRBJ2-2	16	CASSLTQGAQTGELFF	TGTGCCAGCAGCTTAACACAGGGGGCGCAAACCGGGGAGCTGTTTTTT
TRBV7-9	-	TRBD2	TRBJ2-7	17	CASSSWTSGRGTYEQYF	TGTGCCAGCAGCTCCTGGACTAGCGGGAGAGGAACCTACGAGCAGTACTTC
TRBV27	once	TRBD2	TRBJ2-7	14	CASSLSSGRVEQYF	TGTGCCAGCAGTTTATCTAGCGGGAGGGTCGAGCAGTACTTC
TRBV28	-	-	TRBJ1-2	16	CASSYNTGWTDHGYTF	TGTGCCAGCAGCTACAATACGGGGTGGACGGACCATGGCTACACCTTC
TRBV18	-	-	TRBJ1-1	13	CASSPGQNTEAFF	TGTGCCAGCTCACCAGGACAAAACACTGAAGCTTTCTTT
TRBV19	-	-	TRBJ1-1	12	CASSPTGGRAFF	TGTGCCAGTAGCCCTACGGGGGGTAGGGCTTTCTTT
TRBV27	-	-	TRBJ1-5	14	CASRAIGGWQPQHF	TGTGCCAGCAGGGCTATAGGGGGATGGCAGCCCCAGCATTTT
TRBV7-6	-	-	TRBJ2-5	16	CASSLGGGSQGETQYF	TGTGCCAGCAGCTTGGGGGGCGGGAGCCAGGGAGAGACCCAGTACTTC
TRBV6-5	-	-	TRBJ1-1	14	CASSYTGTNTEAFF	TGTGCCAGCAGTTACACAGGGACGAACACTGAAGCTTTCTTT